The 19 T cell receptor beta chains below all came from one sample that was sequenced in a study of blood T cell dynamics during melanoma immunotherapy. Stated time point: pre-treatment baseline. Clones were read by immunoSEQ multiplex PCR, and TCRdb kept only the in-frame ones, dropping some. The sample includes some 16,000 clones, around 85% seen only once; the top ten take roughly 4.8%. This specimen consisted of blood, obtained from a patient treated with checkpoint blockade. The receptors derive from a human donor with melanoma.

This chain links TRBV7-3 with TRBJ2-1; TRBD1 might be the D (6 bases). V was trimmed by 4 bases and J by 6 bases, leaving 16 bases between them. CDR1 is SGHTA, CDR2 FQGTGA, per germline. CDR3 length equals 15 residues. CDR3 protein: CASSSELGGLNEQFF. The CDR3 nucleotides are TGTGCCAGCAGCTCCGAGCTAGGGGGTCTCAATGAGCAGTTCTTC.

The rearrangement links TRBV4-1 to TRBJ2-7; 8 positions agree with TRBD2. Trimming removed 1 base from V and 2 bases from J; junction bases left unmatched: 4. The CDR3 is 15 residues long. CDR1 and CDR2 (germline): MGHRA, YSYEKL. In DNA form, the CDR3 reads TGCGCCAGCAGCCAAGCTGTCGGGGGGGCCTACGAGCAGTACTTC. This sequence encodes CASSQAVGGAYEQYF.

This chain connects TRBV13 to TRBJ1-1; D gene unclear. Germline CDR1 and CDR2: PRHDT and FYEKMQ (reference sequence). The CDR3 totals 13 residues. V was shortened by 3 bases and J by 11 bases, with 16 bases between the two germline ends. CDR3 nucleotides: TGTGCCAGCAGCTTCTATGACCCCTCGGGGGCTTTCTTT. Protein: CASSFYDPSGAFF.

The chain combines TRBV4-2 with TRBJ1-1; no definite D call. The CDR3 is 15 amino acids. CDR1 LGHNA and CDR2 YNFKEQ come from the germline V gene. V shed 5 bases and J shed 1 base, with 14 bases lying between them. The CDR3 bases are TGTGCCAGCAGCTTGGCCGTACGGACGAACACTGAAGCTTTCTTT. Translated, it gives CASSLAVRTNTEAFF.

V usage is TRBV5-1 and J usage is TRBJ2-2, with a possible D match to TRBD1 (6 bases). This CDR3 is built from 18 residues. The V end lost 0 bases, the J end lost 5 bases, and 20 bases lay between the germline ends. Germline values: CDR1 SGHRS, CDR2 YFSETQ. The CDR3, as DNA: TGCGCCAGCAGCTTGGCCAGGCTCCAGGCAGGGGAGACCGGGGAGCTGTTTTTT. This encodes CASSLARLQAGETGELFF.

In its sample, this clone was seen once. This CDR3 is CASSTSWIQGGQETQYF. CDR3 nucleotide sequence: TGTGCCAGCAGCACAAGTTGGATACAGGGAGGCCAAGAGACCCAGTACTTC. The chain is built from TRBV5-6 and TRBJ2-5, with D perhaps TRBD1 or TRBD2 (6 bases each). The V gene's germline CDR1 is SGHDT and CDR2 YYEEEE. Trimming left V 4 bases short and J 1 base short, with 20 bases between. The CDR3 has 17 amino acids.

The table lists this clone with a count of one. This sample also contains other DNA sequences that code for the same CDR3. The chain uses TRBV6-1 and TRBJ2-5; D may be TRBD2 (5 bases). The germline gives CDR1 MNHNS, CDR2 SASEGT. Trimming removed 2 bases from V and 5 bases from J, with 18 bases in between. This CDR3 is 16 amino acids long. The CDR3 bases are TGTGCCAGCAGTGAAACTAGGGCCTCAAAGTCCGAGACCCAGTACTTC. Protein product: CASSETRASKSETQYF.

This chain joins TRBV6-5 and TRBJ2-7; D possibly uses TRBD1 or TRBD2 (5 bases each). CDR1 is MNHEY and CDR2 is SVGAGI in the germline V gene. This CDR3 region has 16 residues. The germline V and J ends were trimmed by 0 bases and 3 bases, with 15 bases remaining between them. In DNA form, the CDR3 reads TGTGCCAGCAGTTACTCCCGCCTCGACAGCGGCTACGAGCAGTACTTC. It codes for CASSYSRLDSGYEQYF.

This sequence joins TRBV30 and TRBJ1-5, with TRBD1 identical over 10 bases. CDR1 is GTSNPN, CDR2 SVGIG, per germline (reference sequence). This CDR3 spans 16 amino acids. The J segment lost 2 bases and the V segment lost 3 bases, leaving 7 bases of the junction unmatched. This chain's CDR3 is CAWSVTGTGGNQPQHF. The DNA of the CDR3 is TGTGCCTGGAGCGTTACCGGGACAGGGGGCAATCAGCCCCAGCATTTT.

This clone was observed a few times. This rearrangement joins TRBV7-9 to TRBJ2-7, with 10 positions matching TRBD2. The germline CDR1 and CDR2 sequences are SEHNR and FQNEAQ (reference sequence). This CDR3 contains 17 residues. J was trimmed by 0 bases and V by 5 bases; bases with no gene match: 10. For the CDR3, the DNA is TGTGCCAGCAGCGAACGATTTAGCGGGGGGAGCTCCTACGAGCAGTACTTC. This encodes CASSERFSGGSSYEQYF.

A note on this clone: Different DNA sequences within this sample yield the same CDR3. J is TRBJ1-1 and V is TRBV18; D ambiguous. Trimming shortened V by 3 bases and J by 0 bases, and 5 bases separated the two germline ends. From germline, CDR1 is KGHSH and CDR2 LQKENI. The CDR3 is 13 residues long. CDR3 protein: CASSPRLNTEAFF. The CDR3, as DNA: TGTGCCAGCTCACCTAGACTGAACACTGAAGCTTTCTTT.

The chain has TRBV2 and TRBJ1-3; D is uncertain. Between the trimmed V and J ends, which lost 8 bases and 0 bases, there was a span of 8 bases. The CDR3 consists of 13 residues. Germline V gene data show CDR1 as SNHLY and CDR2 as FYNNEI. CDR3 sequence: CASAAYSGNTIYF. CDR3 nucleotide sequence: TGTGCCAGCGCAGCGTACTCTGGAAACACCATATATTTT.

The chain employs TRBV7-9 and TRBJ1-1; 8 bases map to TRBD1. In germline, CDR1 is SEHNR, CDR2 FQNEAQ (reference sequence). The CDR3 has 14 residues. V trimming: 2 bases; J trimming: 5 bases; junction bases outside the gene matches: 4. In DNA form, the CDR3 reads TGTGCCAGCAGCTTATCAGGGGGCCTTACTGAAGCTTTCTTT. Its translation: CASSLSGGLTEAFF. Combining the CDR3 with reference TRBV7-9 and TRBJ1-1 gives the whole variable domain DTGVSQNPRHKITKRGQNVTFRCDPISEHNRLYWYRQTLGQGPEFLTYFQNEAQLEKSRLLSDRFSAERPKGSFSTLEIQRTEQGDSAMYLCASSLSGGLTEAFFGQGTRLTVV.

The chain uses TRBV18 and TRBJ2-3; D gene ambiguous. The length of the CDR3 is 15 residues. The V end was cut by 7 bases, the J end by 3 bases, with 17 bases between. Germline lookup yields CDR1 KGHSH and CDR2 LQKENI. CDR3: CASLNQPPRTDTQYF. The DNA for the CDR3 is TGTGCCAGCTTAAATCAGCCTCCAAGGACAGATACGCAGTATTTT.

The V and J genes are TRBV5-1 and TRBJ2-7; 10 bases match TRBD1. Germline values: CDR1 SGHRS, CDR2 YFSETQ. With 5 bases clipped from V and 5 bases from J, the junction kept 4 bases outside the gene matches. The CDR3 is made up of 13 amino acids. The CDR3, as DNA: TGCGCCAGCAGTGGGACAGGGGACCACGAGCAGTACTTC. Translated, it gives CASSGTGDHEQYF.

This chain connects TRBV7-3 to TRBJ2-1, with D perhaps given as TRBD1 or TRBD2 (5 bases each). CDR1 and CDR2 from the germline V gene are SGHTA and FQGTGA. Trimming took off 5 bases at V and 12 bases at J, with 17 bases between the two ends. The CDR3 spans 13 residues. This CDR3 reads CASSRDGRRGQFF. The CDR3 region has the DNA TGTGCCAGCAGCCGGGACGGCCGCCGCGGGCAGTTCTTC.

This clone came up a few times. The V call is TRBV28, the J call TRBJ2-5; D gene uncertain. The germline CDR1 and CDR2 sequences are MDHEN and SYDVKM. V was shortened by 1 base and J by 5 bases, with 8 bases between the two germline ends. This CDR3 has 13 residues. CDR3 in amino acids: CASSLSRWETQYF. CDR3 nucleotides: TGTGCCAGCAGTTTATCGAGGTGGGAGACCCAGTACTTC.

V is TRBV6-1 and J is TRBJ2-3; 9 nucleotides align to TRBD1. The ends lost 6 bases at V and 3 bases at J; junction bases unmatched: 4. The germline gives CDR1 MNHNS, CDR2 SASEGT. This CDR3 contains 14 residues. The CDR3 nucleotides are TGTGCCAGCAGCCAGACAGGGGGGACAGATACGCAGTATTTT. Its translation is CASSQTGGTDTQYF.

The chain combines TRBV4-1 with TRBJ2-7; D unclear. The germline gives CDR1 MGHRA, CDR2 YSYEKL. This CDR3 has 13 residues. The V end lost 2 bases, the J end lost 0 bases, and 5 bases lay between the germline ends. The CDR3 DNA reads TGCGCCAGCAGCCAATACGGCTCCTACGAGCAGTACTTC. This gives the protein CASSQYGSYEQYF.